Below are 29 T cell receptor beta chains sequenced from a single sample in a study of T cell changes during pregnancy in multiple sclerosis. Some clones are missing from TCRdb's copy, which holds only in-frame ones; the method was immunoSEQ multiplex PCR. Among approximately 90,000 clones, roughly 90% were seen once, and the ten largest hold 0.85% to 0.95%. The sample here was peripheral blood, taken before pregnancy. These receptors all stem from a female donor with multiple sclerosis, enrolled in a pregnancy study.

The V gene is TRBV11-3, the J gene TRBJ2-1; possibly TRBD2 for D (6 bases). Germline CDR1 reads SGHNT; CDR2 reads YENEEA. Trimming cost V 1 base and J 4 bases, with 20 bases left between them. The CDR3 sequence is 18 residues long. DNA for the CDR3: TGTGCCAGCAGCTTAGTGGTACTAGCTTCACTCCCTTACAATGAGCAGTTCTTC. Translation: CASSLVVLASLPYNEQFF.

CDR3 coding DNA: TGTGCCAGCTATTTTAGGGGGGGCTACACCTTC. Its protein product is CASYFRGGYTF. The V gene is TRBV28, the J gene TRBJ1-2; weak D call: TRBD1 (6 bases). This CDR3 region has 11 residues. Germline assignment: CDR1 MDHEN and CDR2 SYDVKM. The germline V and J ends were trimmed by 8 bases and 8 bases, with 12 bases remaining between them.

The CDR3 is CASSLTGTHEKLFF. The CDR3 DNA reads TGTGCCAGCAGCTTGACAGGAACCCATGAAAAACTGTTTTTT. The chain combines TRBV5-5 with TRBJ1-4; perhaps TRBD1 as D (5 bases). CDR1 and CDR2 from the germline V gene are SGHKS and YYEKEE (reference sequence). V was pared by 1 base and J by 6 bases, with 10 bases between. CDR3 length: 14 amino acids.

The chain is built from TRBV6-1 and TRBJ2-1, with TRBD1 matching 8 bases. The CDR3 has 14 residues. CDR1 is MNHNS, CDR2 SASEGT, per germline. J lost 4 bases, V lost 7 bases, and 6 bases had no gene match. As DNA, the CDR3 is TGTGCCAGCATCGGAACAGGGGGTTACAATGAGCAGTTCTTC. Translating it yields CASIGTGGYNEQFF.

This sequence joins TRBV6-7 and TRBJ1-1; possibly TRBD1 for D (6 bases). TRBV6-7 is given ORF status, its function remaining uncertain. V was trimmed by 7 bases and J by 10 bases, leaving 19 bases between them. The length of the CDR3 is 13 residues. CDR3 DNA sequence: TGTGCCAGCACCACCTTGAGGGGGAGTGGAGCTTTCTTT. Translating it yields CASTTLRGSGAFF.

CDR3 DNA sequence: TGCGCCAGCAGCTTGAAACTACCCACCGGGGAGCTGTTTTTT. Amino acids: CASSLKLPTGELFF. V usage is TRBV5-1 and J usage is TRBJ2-2; D gene unclear. This CDR3 contains 14 residues. The germline gives CDR1 SGHRS, CDR2 YFSETQ. V lost 1 base, J lost 4 bases, and 8 bases lay in between.

The chain is built from TRBV28 and TRBJ2-7; 14 bases fit TRBD2. CDR3 size: 15 residues. V was pared by 8 bases and J by 6 bases, with 9 bases of the junction left unmatched. Germline lookup yields CDR1 MDHEN and CDR2 SYDVKM. CDR3 sequence: CASLPQTSGRGEQYF. The CDR3 region has the DNA TGTGCCAGCTTACCCCAGACTAGCGGGAGGGGCGAGCAGTACTTC.

The chain joins TRBV5-1 to TRBJ2-7; 8 bases match TRBD2. Per the germline V gene, CDR1 is SGHRS and CDR2 is YFSETQ. Trimming took 0 bases from V and 4 from J; bases not matched to a gene: 6. The CDR3 is 15 amino acids. In DNA form, the CDR3 reads TGCGCCAGCAGCTTGGAGGCGGGGGGCCAGTACGAGCAGTACTTC. Encoded protein: CASSLEAGGQYEQYF.

V gene TRBV6-1 combines with J gene TRBJ2-5; the D gene is possibly TRBD1 (5 bases). CDR3 length equals 15 residues. V shed 2 bases and J shed 1 base, with 11 bases lying between them. From germline, CDR1 is MNHNS and CDR2 SASEGT. This CDR3 reads CASSEQGVLQETQYF. The CDR3 DNA is TGTGCCAGCAGTGAACAAGGGGTCCTCCAAGAGACCCAGTACTTC.

CDR3 amino acids: CASSLPGLAGENEQYF. The CDR3 DNA is TGTGCCAGCAGTTTACCGGGACTAGCGGGAGAGAACGAGCAGTACTTC. The gene calls are TRBV28 and TRBJ2-7; 14 bases fit TRBD2. V lost 2 bases, J lost 5 bases, and 5 bases stayed unmatched. Per the germline V gene, CDR1 is MDHEN and CDR2 is SYDVKM. This CDR3 has 16 amino acids.

The chain combines TRBV10-1 with TRBJ2-7; 11 bases align to TRBD2. CDR3 size: 15 residues. The V gene's germline CDR1 is WNHNN and CDR2 SYGVQD (reference sequence). The J segment lost 6 bases and the V segment lost 0 bases, leaving 4 bases of the junction unmatched. DNA for the CDR3: TGCGCCAGCAGTGAGTCGGGCCTAGCGGGAGGCGAGCAGTACTTC. Its translation is CASSESGLAGGEQYF.

This sequence joins TRBV4-3 and TRBJ2-7; 7 positions match TRBD2. In germline, CDR1 is LGHNA, CDR2 YSLEER. Trimming cost V 0 bases and J 4 bases; bases outside gene matches: 6. The CDR3 has 15 residues. The CDR3 nucleotides read TGCGCCAGCAGCCAAGATTTGCGGGGGTCGTACGAGCAGTACTTC. Residues: CASSQDLRGSYEQYF.

This clone was seen more than once but under ten times. The chain couples TRBV6-4 to TRBJ2-3; D unclear. CDR1 is MRHNA and CDR2 is SNTAGT in the germline V gene. The CDR3 consists of 15 residues. The germline V and J ends were trimmed by 5 bases and 0 bases, with 12 bases remaining between them. CDR3 sequence reads: CASSLTTTSTDTQYF. CDR3 in DNA: TGTGCCAGCAGTCTAACAACGACTAGCACAGATACGCAGTATTTT.

This chain connects TRBV10-3 to TRBJ2-5; a possible D gene is TRBD2 (6 bases). With 2 bases removed from V and 4 bases from J, the gap between germline ends came to 11 bases. The CDR3 totals 14 residues. Germline V gene data show CDR1 as ENHRY and CDR2 as SYGVKD. The CDR3 loop is CAISEAGPGETQYF. The CDR3 nucleotides are TGTGCCATCAGTGAGGCGGGACCTGGAGAGACCCAGTACTTC.

V and J are TRBV7-2 and TRBJ2-7, with 8 bases matching TRBD1. The CDR3 has 14 amino acids. V was clipped by 5 bases and J by 5 bases; unmatched bases: 8. Germline V gives CDR1 SGHTA, CDR2 FQGNSA. The CDR3 reads CASSPRQGIDEQYF. Written as DNA, the CDR3 is TGTGCCAGCAGCCCTAGACAGGGGATCGACGAGCAGTACTTC.

The genes are TRBV2 and TRBJ1-4, with a weak D call TRBD1 (6 bases). V was trimmed by 8 bases and J by 7 bases, leaving 17 bases between them. The V gene's germline CDR1 is SNHLY and CDR2 FYNNEI. This CDR3 region has 14 residues. The CDR3 is CASLRGQRPEKLFF. The CDR3 region has the DNA TGTGCCAGCTTAAGAGGACAGCGTCCTGAAAAACTGTTTTTT.

This chain connects TRBV30 to TRBJ2-1, with 10 bases fitting TRBD2. CDR3 length: 12 amino acids. Looked up from germline, CDR1 is GTSNPN and CDR2 is SVGIG (reference sequence). Trimming cost V 0 bases and J 12 bases; bases outside gene matches: 2. CDR3 sequence reads: CAWSVGLAVQFF. For the CDR3, the DNA is TGTGCCTGGAGTGTAGGACTAGCGGTGCAGTTCTTC.

The V and J genes are TRBV10-3 and TRBJ2-7; 7 bases are a match to TRBD2. Germline assignment: CDR1 ENHRY and CDR2 SYGVKD. Trimming removed 0 bases from V and 4 bases from J; junction bases left unmatched: 9. The CDR3 length is 16 residues. The CDR3 sequence is CAISESMASGGYEQYF. CDR3 bases: TGTGCCATCAGTGAGTCGATGGCTAGCGGAGGGTACGAGCAGTACTTC.

The CDR3 protein is CASSLQQRDYEQYF. DNA for the CDR3: TGTGCCAGCAGCTTACAGCAGCGGGACTACGAGCAGTACTTC. The rearrangement links TRBV4-2 to TRBJ2-7; 7 bases map to TRBD2. Trimming removed 5 bases from V and 3 bases from J; junction bases left unmatched: 7. From germline, CDR1 is LGHNA and CDR2 YNFKEQ. The CDR3 loop spans 14 amino acids.

V and J are TRBV27 and TRBJ2-7, with TRBD1 matching 9 bases. The CDR3 loop spans 18 amino acids. V dropped 6 bases and J dropped 3; count of bases not matched to a gene: 18. Germline V gene data show CDR1 as MNHEY and CDR2 as SMNVEV (reference sequence). CDR3 nucleotide sequence: TGTGCCAGCAGCCCGACAGGGGGGTCCGTCCCACGCCACTACGAGCAGTACTTC. It encodes CASSPTGGSVPRHYEQYF.

The chain joins TRBV7-2 to TRBJ1-5; D possibly corresponds to TRBD1 (6 bases). The CDR3 is made up of 15 amino acids. Trimming left V 1 base short and J 3 bases short, with 10 bases between. Germline assignment: CDR1 SGHTA and CDR2 FQGNSA. The CDR3 bases are TGTGCCAGCAGCTTAGAAGGACAGTCCAATCAGCCCCAGCATTTT. Translated: CASSLEGQSNQPQHF.

The V and J genes are TRBV27 and TRBJ1-2, with 10 bases identical to TRBD1. The germline gives CDR1 MNHEY, CDR2 SMNVEV (reference sequence). J was trimmed by 3 bases and V by 5 bases; bases with no gene match: 6. The CDR3 runs to 15 residues. The DNA of the CDR3 is TGTGCCAGCAGTCCAGACGGGACAGGGGACTATGGCTACACCTTC. Translation gives CASSPDGTGDYGYTF.

This chain joins TRBV5-1 and TRBJ2-5; D ambiguous. The CDR3 runs to 12 residues. V gave up 0 bases and J gave up 5 bases, with 5 bases separating them. Germline lookup yields CDR1 SGHRS and CDR2 YFSETQ. CDR3 sequence (DNA): TGCGCCAGCAGCTTGGCCGGTGAGACCCAGTACTTC. This encodes CASSLAGETQYF.

The chain carries TRBV2 and TRBJ1-3, with TRBD1 as a possible D gene (5 bases). Trimming removed 1 base from V and 0 bases from J, with 10 bases in between. There are 16 residues in the CDR3. Per the germline V gene, CDR1 is SNHLY and CDR2 is FYNNEI. Written as DNA, the CDR3 is TGTGCCAGCAGTGAAGAGCAGGGAGGCTCTGGAAACACCATATATTTT. Protein: CASSEEQGGSGNTIYF.

This chain links TRBV27 with TRBJ1-4; D is unresolved. Deletions cut 2 bases from V and 6 bases from J, with 16 bases between. Germline CDR1 reads MNHEY; CDR2 reads SMNVEV (reference sequence). The CDR3 contains 16 residues. This chain's CDR3 is CASSLGEGSADEKLFF. For the CDR3, the DNA is TGTGCCAGCAGTTTAGGGGAGGGCAGCGCGGATGAAAAACTGTTTTTT.

The chain links TRBV7-6 to TRBJ1-3; D remains ambiguous. CDR3 length equals 18 residues. Trimming removed 5 bases from V and 0 bases from J, with 20 bases in between. Looked up from germline, CDR1 is SGHVS and CDR2 is FNYEAQ. The CDR3, as DNA: TGTGCCAGCAGCCTCAGGACCCAAACGAGCGGCTCTGGAAACACCATATATTTT. Encoded protein: CASSLRTQTSGSGNTIYF. The full variable domain, completed using reference TRBV7-6 and TRBJ1-3, is GAGVSQSPRYKVTKRGQDVALRCDPISGHVSLYWYRQALGQGPEFLTYFNYEAQQDKSGLPNDRFSAERPEGSISTLTIQRTEQRDSAMYRCASSLRTQTSGSGNTIYFGEGSWLTVV.

Turning to this clone: At one of its ends the junction is not consistent with the germline gene, which may arise from a read error. The chain uses TRBV7-2 and TRBJ2-3, with D possibly matching TRBD1 (5 bases). CDR1 and CDR2 from the germline V gene are SGHTA and FQGNSA. The CDR3 runs to 12 residues. CDR3: CASSLVGLGPDF. CDR3 in DNA: TGTGCCAGCAGCTTAGTAGGGTTGGGGCCAGATTTT.

The chain combines TRBV5-1 with TRBJ1-5; 7 nucleotides agree with TRBD1. This CDR3 comprises 17 residues. V was pared by 2 bases and J by 0 bases, with 8 bases of the junction left unmatched. Germline assignment: CDR1 SGHRS and CDR2 YFSETQ. The CDR3 DNA reads as TGCGCCAGCAGCTTCCGGGACAGCCACCATAGCAATCAGCCCCAGCATTTT. Protein product: CASSFRDSHHSNQPQHF.

The rearrangement uses TRBV27 and TRBJ2-5; a weak D match, TRBD2 (6 bases). Germline CDR1 is MNHEY and CDR2 is SMNVEV (reference sequence). This CDR3 has 15 residues. V shed 6 bases and J shed 5 bases, with 19 bases lying between them. CDR3 in amino acids: CASRERARIRETQYF. CDR3 coding DNA: TGTGCCAGCAGGGAGCGGGCCCGAATTCGGGAGACCCAGTACTTC.